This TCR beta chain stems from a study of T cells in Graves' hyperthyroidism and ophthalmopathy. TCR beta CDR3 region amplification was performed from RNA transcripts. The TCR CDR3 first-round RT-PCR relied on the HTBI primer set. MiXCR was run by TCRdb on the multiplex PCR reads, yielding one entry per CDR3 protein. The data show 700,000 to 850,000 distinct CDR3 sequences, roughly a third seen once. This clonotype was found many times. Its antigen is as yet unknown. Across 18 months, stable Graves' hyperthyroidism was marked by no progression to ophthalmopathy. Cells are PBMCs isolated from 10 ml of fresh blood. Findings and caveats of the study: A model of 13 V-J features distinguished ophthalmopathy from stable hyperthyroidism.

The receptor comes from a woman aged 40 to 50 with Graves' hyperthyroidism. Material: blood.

The CDR3 spells CSARDFTGGNTIYF. CDR3 in DNA: TGCAGTGCTAGAGATTTTACAGGCGGAAACACCATATATTTT. The rearrangement joins TRBV20-1 to TRBJ1-3, with D perhaps matching TRBD1 (5 bases). Germline V gene lookup returns CDR1 DFQATT and CDR2 SNEGSKA (reference sequence). The V gene lost 0 bases and the J gene lost 4 bases, with 10 bases spanning the gap. The CDR3 consists of 14 residues.